This T cell receptor (beta chain) was found in a study of post-analysis software for immune sequencing data. Overall study context: Patients had relapsing-remitting, secondary progressive or progressive-relapsing multiple sclerosis; some lacked subtype.

This CDR3 has 15 amino acids. Germline values: CDR1 SGHDT, CDR2 YYEEEE. The germline V and J ends were trimmed by 0 bases and 2 bases, with 9 bases remaining between them. General observations from the study: Multiple sclerosis patients showed significantly lower normalized Chao1 diversity than controls did. Controls showed lower frequencies than patients for a handful of TRBV segments, and TRBV5-6, TRBV5-1 and TRBV20-1 were among these. Co-batched samples clustered tightly together by F measure.

The TCR beta cDNA libraries carried unique molecular identifiers. With roughly 1 to 10 million T cells as the source, 450,000 to 600,000 cDNA molecules resulted. Via MiXCR, TCRdb re-called the PCR reads, giving one row per CDR3 protein. The repertoire has about 430,000 distinct CDR3 sequences, approximately 37% of them found once; the top ten carry approximately 7.7%. This clonotype was counted a single time. Its antigen remains unidentified. The chain joins TRBV5-6 to TRBJ2-1; D remains ambiguous. The sequence derives from a girl aged 2-15 years with multiple sclerosis. Sequencing input: blood. In nucleotides, the CDR3 is TGTGCCAGCAGCTTGGTGGTGTGGGCCTACAATGAGCAGTTCTTC. Translation gives CASSLVVWAYNEQFF.